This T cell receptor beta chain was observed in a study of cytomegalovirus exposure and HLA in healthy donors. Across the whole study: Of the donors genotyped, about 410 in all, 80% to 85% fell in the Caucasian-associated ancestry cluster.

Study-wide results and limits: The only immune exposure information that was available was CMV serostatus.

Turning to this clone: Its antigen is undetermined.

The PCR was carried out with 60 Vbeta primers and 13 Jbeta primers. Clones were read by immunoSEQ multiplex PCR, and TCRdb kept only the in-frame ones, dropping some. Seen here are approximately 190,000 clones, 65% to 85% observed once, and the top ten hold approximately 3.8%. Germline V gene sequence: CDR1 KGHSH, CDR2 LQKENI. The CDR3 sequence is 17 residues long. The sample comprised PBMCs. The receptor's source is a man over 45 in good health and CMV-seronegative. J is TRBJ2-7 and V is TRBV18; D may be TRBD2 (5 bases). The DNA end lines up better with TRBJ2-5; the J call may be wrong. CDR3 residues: CASSPPLDYPYQETQYF. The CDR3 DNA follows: TGTGCCAGCTCACCACCTTTAGACTACCCTTACCAAGAGACCCAGTACTTC.